This TCR beta chain came from a study of cytomegalovirus exposure and HLA in healthy donors. As for the study in general: Earlier findings included some 120 million unique TCR beta sequences obtained from about 179 million T cells.

The germline gives CDR1 MDHEN, CDR2 SYDVKM. This CDR3 has 14 residues. Unmatched junction bases numbered 6, after V lost 5 bases and J lost 6 bases. Comment on this clone: Its antigen is unknown.

Study results and caveats: Presence/absence analyses supposed approximately even sequencing depth among donors. The CMV antigen specificity of a few CMV-associated chains was confirmed through in vitro analysis.

The PCR contained 60 Vbeta and 13 Jbeta primers. The data were produced by immunoSEQ multiplex PCR, yet TCRdb's version contains in-frame clones alone and is incomplete. The table includes approximately 170,000 clones, approximately 80% detected once. The sequence was obtained from a woman aged 40 to 50 in good health and CMV-seropositive. The sequencing input was PBMCs. This rearrangement joins TRBV28 to TRBJ1-1; TRBD1 matches 10 bases. For the CDR3, the DNA is TGTGCCAGCAGTCGAAGACAGGGGGCATCTGAAGCTTTCTTT. Translation: CASSRRQGASEAFF.